This paragraph covers one TCR beta chain sequence. This sample stems from a study of human T cells and chemical hapten exposure. Time point noted: patch test 1, 2 weeks after DPC sensitization. Documented treatment: therapeutic diphenylcyclopropenone sensitization with weekly scalp DPC. Blood draws came first, before each patch test. Unique molecular identifiers were attached to individual cDNA molecules within the library. One entry per CDR3 protein, called by TCRdb with MiXCR from the RACE reads. The sample carries roughly 70,000 distinct CDR3 sequences, around a third recorded once. Germline V gene lookup returns CDR1 MDHEN and CDR2 SYDVKM. There are 15 residues in the CDR3. The ends were cut back, 4 bases at V and 5 bases at J, with 14 bases in the middle.

Sample: whole blood, taken in connection with sensitization to the hapten diphenylcyclopropenone (DPC). This sequence originates from a man between 40 and 49 years old with alopecia areata. Some clones in this sample may be carry-over from other donors' samples. J is TRBJ1-4 and V is TRBV28; TRBD1 might be the D (5 bases). The chain's CDR3 is CASSSPARQNEKLFF. DNA of the CDR3: TGTGCCAGCAGTTCCCCTGCAAGACAGAATGAAAAACTGTTTTTT.